This TCR beta chain was documented in a study of shared clonotypes between healthy human individuals (dated by TCRdb to the early 2020s). Regarding the complete study: The cohort comprised a couple of women and a few men aged 18 to 49 years. For each donor, CD4 naive and CD4 memory were each given three plates, CD8 naive was given two plates, and CD8 memory was given one plate. Blood TCR repertoires of a handful of healthy adults were deeply sequenced to estimate repertoire size and the extent of clonotype sharing between individuals. Different laboratories and diverse techniques were used to prepare libraries and sequence TCR repertoires, to increase sequencing depth and limit assay-specific biases. Between about 0.85 and 9.5 billion PBMCs per donor were obtained by leukapheresis. Broader findings and caveats from the paper: Only blood was sampled, and tissue TCR repertoires likely differ from those in blood. Naive subsets generally had larger estimated clonotype richness than memory subsets did. Because the study included a small number of donors, the genetic and exposure-history diversity represented was limited. About 5% of naive CD4, 3.5% of naive CD8, 2.3% of memory CD4, and about 0.4% of memory CD8 clonotypes were shared across four donors. Based on pairwise subsampling, the degree of clonotype sharing among donors was expected to be affected by sequencing depth. Incomplete sequencing was indicated by rarefaction of sorted-subset datasets, despite the large sequencing depth. Compared with non-shared clonotypes, clonotypes shared by all four sorted-subset donors had higher generation probabilities.

Healthy HIV-negative adults with no recently reported acute infections or vaccinations were included as donors. Every donor was a Caucasian adult residing in Nashville, Tennessee, USA. CD8 memory samples were composed of magnetically selected CD45RO+ cells combined with CCR7-negative CD45RA+ effector memory (TemRA) cells. Blood was obtained by leukapheresis, after which PBMCs were separated by Ficoll-Histopaque density gradient centrifugation and cryopreserved in liquid nitrogen vapor phase. Analytical flow cytometry was used to check the purity and quantity of each magnetically sorted T cell population. From each sorted fraction, genomic DNA was isolated and quantified by UV absorbance on a Nanodrop 2000c. The germline V gene gives CDR1 as SGHTA and CDR2 as FQGTGA. From the cysteine through the phenylalanine, the CDR3 covers 14 amino acids. CDR3 DNA only is kept here, 42 bases in frame from base 1. V gives up 4 bases and J gives up 1 base, and the segment between their germline ends measures 10 bases.

In regard to this clone: What this receptor recognizes is not known. Base qualities are missing; no much larger clone stands one base away.

Using the deep immunoSEQ assay, multiplex PCR amplified TCR CDR3 regions from genomic DNA. Extracted genomic DNA from each cell subset was spread evenly across all wells of several immunoSEQ 96-well plates, with each plate serving as a replicate. For sorted subsets, around 200 ng genomic DNA, equal to 30,000 to 35,000 T cell genomes, was loaded into each replicate PCR. The purified libraries were quantified using a Qubit 3.0 fluorometer, sized with a Bioanalyzer 2100, and then quantified again using the KAPA Library Quantification kit. Every immunoSEQ 96-well plate was sequenced on a dedicated single-read 150-cycle Illumina NextSeq 550 flow cell. The authors' analysis ran thus. Because only junctional sequences without quality scores were contained in the immunoSEQ output, filtering matching that applied to full-length reads could not be performed. Sequences were annotated with PyIR, a Python wrapper for IgBLAST v1.9, and V/J genes and CDR3 were assigned using IMGT germline references. Reads with weak V/J assignments (E-value above 1e-6), missing CDR3, stop codons, out-of-frame junctions, or ambiguous translated residues were removed. V3J clonotypes were defined as sequences sharing an identical inferred V gene, J gene, and CDR3 amino acid sequence. The percentage overlap between two repertoires was calculated by dividing the number of shared unique clonotypes by the size of the smaller repertoire. RTK rarefaction, the Chao1 estimator, and Recon v2.1 estimates of unobserved clonotypes were used to assess repertoire richness. For all TCRbeta clonotypes obtained by the gDNA method from several donors, generation probabilities were computed with OLGA. TCRdb took this table from immuneACCESS and kept in-frame rearrangements with V and J called. Such tables lack part of the clones; where checked against another copy, unresolved V genes explain under half of the gap, and the rest is unexplained. V and J calls and clone size come straight from that table; D and trimming were deduced from the DNA. The sample table lists roughly 380,000 clones, 90% to 97% of them with a count of one. The ten top clones hold approximately 0.32% of the sample.

The sequence joins TRBV7-3 to TRBJ1-1; too little of a D gene remains to name it. This receptor was taken from a young man in good health. Specimen: memory CD8+ T cells sorted from blood. The cell subset or site label corresponds to: CD45RO+ cells pooled with CCR7-negative TemRA cells. CDR3 region: CASSSHPGNTEAFF. The nucleotide sequence is given as TGTGCCAGCAGCTCGCACCCGGGGAACACTGAAGCTTTCTTT.